This is a list of T cell receptor beta chains from one sample in a study of early T cells in non-severe SARS-CoV-2 infection. TCRdb independently ran MiXCR on the 5' RACE reads; one entry per CDR3 protein. The data contain roughly 70,000 distinct CDR3 sequences, 20% of them singletons. The source was whole blood, collected at baseline. These receptor sequences come from an adult who was a healthcare worker with PCR-confirmed SARS-CoV-2 infection or an uninfected control (not recorded which). CDR3s include the opening cysteine and the closing phenylalanine or tryptophan. Fields, in order: D gene, J gene, clone size, V gene, CDR3 length, CDR3 protein, CDR3 DNA. The D gene is left open where the match is weak. Clone size is not always given. Where it is, it says once, few, many or a class for expanded clones.

. | TRBJ1-1 | . | TRBV6-1 | 13 | CASTGHQNTEAFF | TGTGCCAGCACCGGGCACCAAAACACTGAAGCTTTCTTT
. | TRBJ1-5 | . | TRBV2 | 13 | CASSDVRNQPQHF | TGTGCCAGCAGTGATGTAAGGAATCAGCCCCAGCATTTT
. | TRBJ2-5 | . | TRBV9 | 17 | CASSVAQRVSDQETQYF | TGTGCCAGCAGCGTAGCTCAGCGGGTGAGCGATCAAGAGACCCAGTACTTC
. | TRBJ2-3 | few | TRBV15 | 16 | CATSRGEGGITDTQYF | TGTGCCACCAGCAGAGGAGAGGGGGGCATCACAGATACGCAGTATTTT
. | TRBJ2-7 | . | TRBV20-1 | 13 | CSAPFGPTYEQYF | TGCAGTGCCCCGTTCGGACCGACCTACGAGCAGTACTTC
TRBD2 | TRBJ2-2 | few | TRBV30 | 14 | CAWSSGRITGELFF | TGTGCCTGGAGTAGCGGGAGGATCACCGGGGAGCTGTTTTTT
TRBD2 | TRBJ2-7 | . | TRBV20-1 | 16 | CSARGGTSGSSYEQYF | TGCAGTGCTAGAGGGGGGACTAGCGGGAGCTCCTACGAGCAGTACTTC
. | TRBJ1-4 | . | TRBV5-1 | 15 | CASSLEVGAGEKLFF | TGCGCCAGCAGCTTGGAGGTGGGCGCGGGAGAAAAACTGTTTTTT
. | TRBJ2-3 | . | TRBV11-2 | 15 | CASRSLGIRSDTQYF | TGTGCCAGCAGGTCACTGGGAATCAGGTCAGATACGCAGTATTTT
. | TRBJ1-2 | . | TRBV6-1 | 10 | CATRWDGYTF | TGTGCCACCAGGTGGGATGGCTACACCTTC
. | TRBJ1-6 | few | TRBV9 | 16 | CASSVGVSSYNSPLHF | TGTGCCAGCAGCGTAGGAGTCAGCTCCTATAATTCACCCCTCCACTTT
TRBD1 | TRBJ2-5 | few | TRBV20-1 | 16 | CSARANPRGRQETQYF | TGCAGTGCTAGAGCAAACCCCAGGGGGCGGCAAGAGACCCAGTACTTC
TRBD2 | TRBJ2-1 | many | TRBV19 | 16 | CASSTQRGGNYNEQFF | TGTGCCAGTAGTACCCAGCGGGGGGGAAATTACAATGAGCAGTTCTTC
. | TRBJ1-2 | . | TRBV18 | 13 | CASSPDKNYGYTF | TGTGCCAGCTCACCCGACAAAAACTATGGCTACACCTTC
. | TRBJ1-6 | few | TRBV20-1 | 15 | CSAPVEGLYNSPLHF | TGCAGTGCTCCAGTCGAGGGCTTGTATAATTCACCCCTCCACTTT
. | TRBJ1-1 | . | TRBV19 | 12 | CASSESGARAFF | TGTGCCAGTAGTGAGTCGGGGGCTCGAGCTTTCTTT
. | TRBJ2-2 | few | TRBV7-3 | 15 | CASSPTTGDTGELFF | TGTGCCAGCAGCCCTACGACGGGGGACACCGGGGAGCTGTTTTTT